The 17 T cell receptor beta chains in this list originate from one sample, sequenced in a study of CD8+ T cells in alopecia areata. As the sequencing template, cDNA was produced by extracting RNA and reverse transcribing it. Sequenced by immunoSEQ multiplex PCR; TCRdb stores in-frame clones only, minus some. Of about 94,000 clones in the sample, just over 70% were seen once. Described treatment: oral pan-JAK inhibitor, 5-10 mg twice daily. Sequenced here: CD8+ T cells sorted from blood, sampled at approximately week 44, from a patient treated with tofacitinib. These receptors were taken from a human donor with alopecia areata.

V is TRBV4-3 and J is TRBJ2-5; the match to TRBD1 covers 7 bases. Germline CDR1 is LGHNA and CDR2 is YSLEER. This CDR3 spans 15 amino acids. With 1 base clipped from V and 2 bases from J, the junction kept 4 bases outside the gene matches. The DNA of the CDR3 is TGCGCCAGCAGCCAAGTATTGGGACAGCAAGAGACCCAGTACTTC. Translation: CASSQVLGQQETQYF.

The chain is built from TRBV27 and TRBJ2-5, with unresolved D. This CDR3 contains 14 residues. The germline V gene has CDR1 MNHEY and CDR2 SMNVEV (reference sequence). V was clipped by 5 bases and J by 5 bases, with 15 bases between them. CDR3 residues: CASSGPPRPETQYF. The CDR3 nucleotides are TGTGCCAGCAGTGGGCCGCCTCGGCCGGAGACCCAGTACTTC.

A few counts support this clone. This CDR3 is CASSYTSGGAETQYF. CDR3 DNA sequence: TGTGCCAGCAGTTACACTAGCGGGGGGGCAGAGACCCAGTACTTC. This rearrangement joins TRBV6-6 to TRBJ2-5; TRBD2 agrees at 13 bases. The J segment lost 4 bases and the V segment lost 2 bases, leaving 1 base of the junction unmatched. The CDR3 totals 15 residues. Per germline, CDR1 MNHNY and CDR2 SVGAGI (reference sequence).

The chain couples TRBV4-1 to TRBJ2-7; TRBD1 is a possible D gene (6 bases). There are 13 residues in the CDR3. Germline V gene lookup returns CDR1 MGHRA and CDR2 YSYEKL. Trimming left V 5 bases short and J 6 bases short, with 14 bases between. The CDR3 DNA follows: TGCGCCAGCAGCTCGTCGACAGGAGGCGAGCAGTACTTC. Its translation is CASSSSTGGEQYF.

CDR3 DNA sequence: TGCAGTGCTAGAGACTATAATGAGCAGTTCTTC. Its translation is CSARDYNEQFF. The chain recombines TRBV20-1 with TRBJ2-1, with D uncertain. V was clipped by 0 bases and J by 7 bases, with 4 bases between them. Germline V gene lookup returns CDR1 DFQATT and CDR2 SNEGSKA (reference sequence). There are 11 residues in the CDR3.

CDR3 loop: CSVAGLAVSRDTQYF. The CDR3 nucleotides read TGCAGCGTTGCCGGACTAGCGGTCTCAAGGGATACGCAGTATTTT. The V and J genes are TRBV29-1 and TRBJ2-3, with TRBD2 identical over 10 bases. J gave up 6 bases and V 4 bases, and 10 bases lay outside the gene matches. Germline CDR1 and CDR2: SQVTM and ANQGSEA. The CDR3 runs 15 residues.

The V call is TRBV4-1, the J call TRBJ2-3, with D perhaps TRBD1 or TRBD2 (6 bases each). The germline V and J ends were trimmed by 1 base and 4 bases, with 15 bases remaining between them. CDR1 and CDR2 from the germline V gene are MGHRA and YSYEKL. The CDR3 sequence is 16 residues long. CDR3 DNA: TGCGCCAGCAGCCAAGTTGAAGGGGGGCCCGCAGATACGCAGTATTTT. As protein: CASSQVEGGPADTQYF.

The chain employs TRBV4-3 and TRBJ1-1; D is perhaps TRBD1 (5 bases). The length of the CDR3 is 15 residues. Germline CDR1 and CDR2: LGHNA and YSLEER. Trimming stripped 1 base from V and 1 base from J, with 10 bases between. The CDR3 spells CASSQGGAGNTEAFF. The CDR3 nucleotides are TGCGCCAGCAGCCAAGGAGGGGCTGGGAACACTGAAGCTTTCTTT.

DNA for the CDR3: TGTGCCAGCAGCTTGCTGTCGGATTGGCGCCAGTTGATTGACGAGCAGTACTTC. Encoded protein: CASSLLSDWRQLIDEQYF. The V and J genes are TRBV5-6 and TRBJ2-7; D remains ambiguous. Germline CDR1 SGHDT, CDR2 YYEEEE. CDR3 length: 18 residues. The V and J ends lost 1 base and 5 bases respectively, with 25 bases between them.

The chain uses TRBV7-9 and TRBJ2-1; 7 bases match TRBD2. The germline V gene encodes CDR1 SEHNR and CDR2 FQNEAQ (reference sequence). V was pared by 7 bases and J by 4 bases, with 10 bases of the junction left unmatched. The CDR3 loop spans 15 amino acids. The CDR3 protein is CASTSGRGIYNEQFF. The CDR3 region has the DNA TGTGCCAGCACCTCGGGGCGGGGGATTTACAATGAGCAGTTCTTC.

This clone was seen more than once but under ten times. For the CDR3, the DNA is TGTGCCAGCAGCTTGGGGGACAGGGATGGTTCACCCCTCCACTTT. Translating gives CASSLGDRDGSPLHF. The chain is built from TRBV5-6 and TRBJ1-6; 9 bases map to TRBD1. CDR1 and CDR2 from the germline V gene are SGHDT and YYEEEE. This CDR3 is 15 amino acids long. Trimming removed 0 bases from V and 9 bases from J; junction bases left unmatched: 4.

This chain joins TRBV25-1 and TRBJ2-7; D may be TRBD1 or TRBD2 (5 bases each). Per germline, CDR1 MGHDK and CDR2 SYGVNS. Between the trimmed V and J ends, which lost 4 bases and 8 bases, there was a span of 6 bases. CDR3 length: 10 residues. The CDR3 region has the DNA TGTGCCAGCAGTGGGGACCAGCAGTACTTC. Amino acid sequence: CASSGDQQYF.

This chain links TRBV4-3 with TRBJ1-6; D call uncertain. The V end was cut by 0 bases, the J end by 9 bases, with 12 bases between. The CDR3 runs to 15 residues. From germline, CDR1 is LGHNA and CDR2 YSLEER. CDR3 residues: CASSQDHLLISPLHF. CDR3 bases: TGCGCCAGCAGCCAAGACCACCTTCTAATTTCACCCCTCCACTTT.

V gene TRBV7-8 combines with J gene TRBJ2-7; D is possibly TRBD1 (6 bases). Germline loops: CDR1 SGHVS, CDR2 FQNEAQ. Trimming stripped 2 bases from V and 2 bases from J, with 10 bases between. The CDR3 is 14 residues long. CDR3 residues: CASSLRQEAYEQYF. The CDR3 DNA follows: TGTGCCAGCAGCTTAAGACAGGAGGCCTACGAGCAGTACTTC.

The V call is TRBV29-1, the J call TRBJ2-1; no clear D gene. With 0 bases removed from V and 9 bases from J, the gap between germline ends came to 6 bases. The CDR3 contains 11 residues. The germline V gene has CDR1 SQVTM and CDR2 ANQGSEA. This CDR3 reads CSVEDRSEQFF. The CDR3 region has the DNA TGCAGCGTTGAAGATAGGAGTGAGCAGTTCTTC.

This clone was recorded a few times. V usage is TRBV29-1 and J usage is TRBJ1-2, with TRBD1 matching over 7 bases. CDR1 is SQVTM, CDR2 ANQGSEA, per germline. The CDR3 is 11 amino acids. Losses at the gene ends were 5 bases for V and 4 bases for J; bases not matched to a gene: 1. CDR3 in amino acids: CSVRDSYGYTF. The CDR3 coding sequence is TGCAGCGTTAGGGACAGCTATGGCTACACCTTC.

The chain recombines TRBV7-8 with TRBJ1-4; 9 positions agree with TRBD1. The CDR3 is made up of 20 amino acids. J lost 0 bases, V lost 2 bases, and 13 bases had no gene match. Germline V gives CDR1 SGHVS, CDR2 FQNEAQ. The CDR3 bases are TGTGCCAGCAGCTTAAGGCTACGGGGACAGGGCCCACCAACTAATGAAAAACTGTTTTTT. Its protein product is CASSLRLRGQGPPTNEKLFF. Complete variable domain (other parts from reference TRBV7-8 and TRBJ1-4): GAGVSQSPRYKVAKRGQDVALRCDPISGHVSLFWYQQALGQGPEFLTYFQNEAQLDKSGLPSDRFFAERPEGSVSTLKIQRTQQEDSAVYLCASSLRLRGQGPPTNEKLFFGSGTQLSVL.